A selection of T cell receptor beta chains follows, all from one sample in a study of technical replicates of blood from a handful of donors. Profiled with immunoSEQ multiplex PCR; TCRdb holds only in-frame clones, not every one. The table has about 97,000 clones, under 96% seen once. Sample: T cells isolated from PBMCs. These receptors were obtained from a human donor in good health. CDR3s include the opening cysteine and the closing phenylalanine or tryptophan. A D gene is named only where the DNA matches it firmly. Clone sizes are given selectively: once, few, many, or a class where the clone is expanded.

j_gene	abundance	len	v_gene	d_gene	CDR3nt	CDR3aa
TRBJ1-5	NA	15	TRBV7-2	NA	TGTGCCAGCAGCTTAGACAGGGCTGGCAATCAGCCCCAGCATTTT	CASSLDRAGNQPQHF
TRBJ1-1	NA	16	TRBV2	NA	TGTGCCAGCAGTGACTCCACAGGGAGAATGAACACTGAAGCTTTCTTT	CASSDSTGRMNTEAFF
TRBJ2-7	NA	16	TRBV18	TRBD1	TGTGCCAGCTCACCAGACAGGGGGCGAGTCTCCTACGAGCAGTACTTC	CASSPDRGRVSYEQYF
TRBJ2-3	NA	15	TRBV6-1	TRBD1	TGTGCCAGCAGTCTACCGGGACAGGCCACAGATACGCAGTATTTT	CASSLPGQATDTQYF
TRBJ2-7	NA	14	TRBV11-2	NA	TGTGCCAGCAGGACGCTAGCGATGCCCTACGAGCAGTACTTC	CASRTLAMPYEQYF
TRBJ1-2	NA	14	TRBV28	TRBD1	TGTGCCAGCAGCTCCCCGGGACAGGGCTATGGCTACACCTTC	CASSSPGQGYGYTF
TRBJ2-1	NA	13	TRBV6-5	TRBD2	TGTGCCAGCAGTACGGGACTAGCAAATGAGCAGTTCTTC	CASSTGLANEQFF
TRBJ1-1	NA	14	TRBV5-5	NA	TGTGCCAGCAGCTTGGGACAGGCCAACACTGAAGCTTTCTTT	CASSLGQANTEAFF
TRBJ2-7	NA	13	TRBV19	NA	TGTGCCAGTAGTATAGATCGGGGCTACGAGCAGTACTTC	CASSIDRGYEQYF
TRBJ2-3	NA	13	TRBV5-4	NA	TGTGCCAGCAGCATCTCTAGCACAGATACGCAGTATTTT	CASSISSTDTQYF
TRBJ2-7	NA	14	TRBV7-2	TRBD1	TGTGCCAGCAGCTTGAACAGGGGTGGGAACGAGCAGTACTTC	CASSLNRGGNEQYF
TRBJ2-2	NA	14	TRBV28	TRBD2	TGTGCCAGCAGCCCAGCGGGAGACACCGGGGAGCTGTTTTTT	CASSPAGDTGELFF
TRBJ2-3	NA	14	TRBV25-1	NA	TGTGCCAGCAGTAATTATCACACCACAGATACGCAGTATTTT	CASSNYHTTDTQYF
TRBJ2-2	NA	13	TRBV30	TRBD1	TGTGCCTGGAGGACAGGGCGGACCGGGGAGCTGTTTTTT	CAWRTGRTGELFF
TRBJ1-6	NA	15	TRBV18	TRBD1	TGTGCCAGCTCACCACGGGACAGAGATAATTCACCCCTCCACTTT	CASSPRDRDNSPLHF
TRBJ2-1	NA	17	TRBV7-6	TRBD2	TGTGCCAGCAGCCACCGACTAGCGGGGGACTCCTACAATGAGCAGTTCTTC	CASSHRLAGDSYNEQFF
TRBJ1-1	NA	13	TRBV7-3	NA	TGTGCCAGCAGCTTAGGGGAGGGTACTGAAGCTTTCTTT	CASSLGEGTEAFF
TRBJ2-7	NA	13	TRBV11-2	NA	TGTGCCAGCAGCTTAGATTTAAGCCGAGAGCAGTACTTC	CASSLDLSREQYF
TRBJ1-2	NA	13	TRBV30	TRBD1	TGTGCCTGGAGAGACAGGGGAGACTATGGCTACACCTTC	CAWRDRGDYGYTF
TRBJ2-2	NA	16	TRBV6-5	TRBD1	TGTGCCAGCAGTTACTCCCGACAGGGTTGGACCGGGGAGCTGTTTTTT	CASSYSRQGWTGELFF
TRBJ2-7	NA	16	TRBV18	NA	TGTGCCAGCTCACCACTTGCGGCTAGCGCCCTCCTCGAGCAGTACTTC	CASSPLAASALLEQYF
TRBJ2-7	NA	14	TRBV27	NA	TGTGCCAGCAGTTTGCGGCAGGGTTTATATGAGCAGTACTTC	CASSLRQGLYEQYF
TRBJ1-1	NA	14	TRBV7-6	NA	TGTGCCAGCAGCTCTCTTGGTGGTCGGGGTGAAGCTTTCTTT	CASSSLGGRGEAFF
TRBJ2-5	NA	14	TRBV6-1	NA	TGTGCCAGCACTCAGGGGTGGGGCGAAGAGACCCAGTACTTC	CASTQGWGEETQYF
TRBJ1-1	NA	16	TRBV5-1	NA	TGCGCCAGCAGCTTGGCAGTACATAGCTCGAACACTGAAGCTTTCTTT	CASSLAVHSSNTEAFF
TRBJ1-1	NA	15	TRBV28	NA	TGTGCCAGCAGTGGGGTAGGGGAAATGAACACTGAAGCTTTCTTT	CASSGVGEMNTEAFF
TRBJ1-2	NA	15	TRBV2	NA	TGTGCCAGCAGCTCGAGCCCGACTGGCAACTATGGCTACACCTTC	CASSSSPTGNYGYTF
TRBJ1-1	NA	12	TRBV29-1	NA	TGCAGCGTTGAAGACAACAGGGATTTGCCTTTCTTT	CSVEDNRDLPFF
TRBJ1-6	NA	14	TRBV6-6	NA	TGTGCCAGTTTACCGGGATTTCATAATTCACCCCTCCACTTT	CASLPGFHNSPLHF
TRBJ2-7	NA	15	TRBV15	NA	TGTGCCACCAGCAGAGATCGAGGGCAGGCCTACGAGCAGTACTTC	CATSRDRGQAYEQYF
TRBJ2-5	NA	13	TRBV29-1	NA	TGCAGCGTTGAAGGGCTAGCAGGAGAGACCCAGTACTTC	CSVEGLAGETQYF
TRBJ2-5	NA	13	TRBV14	TRBD1	TGTGCCAGCGCGGGACAGGTTTCAGAGACCCAGTACTTC	CASAGQVSETQYF
TRBJ1-2	once	14	TRBV29-1	NA	TGCAGCGCCCCCTTTATGGAGGGGAGCTATGGCTACACCTTC	CSAPFMEGSYGYTF
TRBJ2-5	NA	15	TRBV5-4	NA	TGTGCCAGCAGCCCGGAGGTAGCGCCCCAAGAGACCCAGTACTTC	CASSPEVAPQETQYF
TRBJ2-7	NA	14	TRBV19	TRBD2	TGTGCCAGTAGTAAACTAGCGGGTTCCTACGAGCAGTACTTC	CASSKLAGSYEQYF
TRBJ2-7	once	13	TRBV5-4	TRBD2	TGTGCCAGCAGCGTGGGACTAGCTGTCGAGCAGTACTTC	CASSVGLAVEQYF
TRBJ1-2	NA	10	TRBV21-1	NA	TGTGCCAGCCTCCTCTATGGCTACACCTTC	CASLLYGYTF
TRBJ2-7	once	15	TRBV27	NA	TGTGCCAGCAGCCCCATTCCGGGTAAGAAGTACGAGCAGTACTTC	CASSPIPGKKYEQYF
TRBJ2-3	NA	16	TRBV5-6	TRBD1	TGTGCCAGCAGCCCGTTGGGACAGGGGGTGACAGATACGCAGTATTTT	CASSPLGQGVTDTQYF
TRBJ1-1	NA	17	TRBV19	NA	TGTGCCAGTAGTATACTCCACCCCCCGATTAGGAACACTGAAGCTTTCTTT	CASSILHPPIRNTEAFF
TRBJ1-1	NA	14	TRBV5-1	NA	TGCGCCAGCAGCTTGGCCGGGAGAGGTACTGAAGCTTTCTTT	CASSLAGRGTEAFF
TRBJ2-5	NA	18	TRBV7-6	TRBD2	TGTGCCAGCAGCTATCCCTATAGCGGGGGCGGCCAACGAGAGACCCAGTACTTC	CASSYPYSGGGQRETQYF
TRBJ1-2	NA	12	TRBV30	NA	TGTGCCTGGAGTGGGGGGCCGACACACTACACCTTC	CAWSGGPTHYTF
TRBJ2-2	NA	15	TRBV7-9	TRBD1	TGTGCCACCCCCGACCGGGACAGGGGGTCCGGGGAGCTGTTTTTT	CATPDRDRGSGELFF
TRBJ2-5	NA	17	TRBV4-1	TRBD2	TGCGCCAGCAGCCAAGGACTAGCGGGGGGACGCCAAGAGACCCAGTACTTC	CASSQGLAGGRQETQYF
TRBJ2-5	NA	13	TRBV30	TRBD2	TGTGCCTGGAGCACTAGCGTCCAAGAGACCCAGTACTTC	CAWSTSVQETQYF
TRBJ1-1	NA	13	TRBV4-1	NA	TGCGCCAGCGCACAGCAACTGAACACTGAAGCTTTCTTT	CASAQQLNTEAFF
TRBJ2-2	NA	17	TRBV9	TRBD1	TGTGCCAGCAGCCCCCAGGGGGGGACAGGGCTCACCGGGGAGCTGTTTTTT	CASSPQGGTGLTGELFF
TRBJ1-1	few	15	TRBV7-9	NA	TGTGCCAGCAGCCCCGCCCGGGGGGCGAACACTGAAGCTTTCTTT	CASSPARGANTEAFF
TRBJ1-4	NA	15	TRBV28	TRBD1	TGTGCCAGCAGTAGGATACGGACAGGGAGTGAAAAACTGTTTTTT	CASSRIRTGSEKLFF
TRBJ2-2	NA	17	TRBV4-2	TRBD2	TGTGCCAGCAGCCCCATACTAGCGGGAGATCACACCGGGGAGCTGTTTTTT	CASSPILAGDHTGELFF
TRBJ1-4	once	14	TRBV6-5	NA	TGTGCCAGCCGCTCGGGGGGGGCAGACGAAAAACTGTTTTTT	CASRSGGADEKLFF